Listed below are T cell receptor beta chains from one sample, sequenced in a study of blood T cell repertoires in COVID-19. Measured with immunoSEQ multiplex PCR; TCRdb has only the in-frame clones, and not every one. The sample shows approximately 320,000 clones, 87% of them seen only once. Sequencing was done on a sample of PBMCs or T cells enriched from blood (not recorded which). The receptors stem from a woman under 30 who had recovered from COVID-19. Each CDR3 is given with its conserved first and last residue. A D gene is named only where the DNA matches it firmly. Expanded clones are given a class, and other clones once, few, many or no size at all.

CDR3nt: TGTGCCAGCAGCTTAGTTGGGGGCCGTTACGAGCAGTACTTC
CDR3aa: CASSLVGGRYEQYF
v_gene: TRBV7-9
abundance: once
d_gene: -
j_gene: TRBJ2-7

CDR3nt: TGTGCCAGTAGTATTCAGGGGGCGTCTAATGGCTACACCTTC
CDR3aa: CASSIQGASNGYTF
v_gene: TRBV19
abundance: -
d_gene: TRBD1
j_gene: TRBJ1-2

CDR3nt: TGTGCCAGCAGTACGCTAGGGGGAGAAAAACTGTTTTTT
CDR3aa: CASSTLGGEKLFF
v_gene: TRBV27
abundance: -
d_gene: -
j_gene: TRBJ1-4

CDR3nt: TGTGCCAGCAGTCTCCGGGACTATGAACACCCGGGGGAGCTGTTTTTT
CDR3aa: CASSLRDYEHPGELFF
v_gene: TRBV27
abundance: -
d_gene: TRBD2
j_gene: TRBJ2-2

CDR3nt: TGCGCCAGCAGCTTGGAACAGGGACGGGAAAAACTGTTTTTT
CDR3aa: CASSLEQGREKLFF
v_gene: TRBV5-1
abundance: -
d_gene: -
j_gene: TRBJ1-4

CDR3nt: TGTGCCAGCAGCAAAGGGGGTCGGAACACTGAAGCTTTCTTT
CDR3aa: CASSKGGRNTEAFF
v_gene: TRBV6-5
abundance: -
d_gene: -
j_gene: TRBJ1-1

CDR3nt: TGTGCCAGCAGTGAAGAGGACAATCATGGCTACACCTTC
CDR3aa: CASSEEDNHGYTF
v_gene: TRBV2
abundance: -
d_gene: -
j_gene: TRBJ1-2

CDR3nt: TGTGCCAGCAGCGGACAACCGAACACTGAAGCTTTCTTT
CDR3aa: CASSGQPNTEAFF
v_gene: TRBV5-4
abundance: -
d_gene: -
j_gene: TRBJ1-1

CDR3nt: TGCGCCAGCAGCCAAGGGAGGACAGGAGGCTCCTACAATGAGCAGTTCTTC
CDR3aa: CASSQGRTGGSYNEQFF
v_gene: TRBV4-3
abundance: -
d_gene: TRBD1
j_gene: TRBJ2-1

CDR3nt: TGTGCCAGCAGCCCAAGGACAGGGAACTATGGCTACACCTTC
CDR3aa: CASSPRTGNYGYTF
v_gene: TRBV7-2
abundance: -
d_gene: TRBD1
j_gene: TRBJ1-2

CDR3nt: TGTGCCAGCAGCTTAAGACGGACAGGGTCACCCCTCCACTTT
CDR3aa: CASSLRRTGSPLHF
v_gene: TRBV9
abundance: -
d_gene: TRBD1
j_gene: TRBJ1-6

CDR3nt: TGTGCCAGCAGCTGGGACAGGGCCAACTATGGCTACACCTTC
CDR3aa: CASSWDRANYGYTF
v_gene: TRBV5-6
abundance: -
d_gene: TRBD1
j_gene: TRBJ1-2

CDR3nt: TGTGCCAGCAGACCCAGCCTAGGCCGGGAAAACGATTACTTC
CDR3aa: CASRPSLGRENDYF
v_gene: TRBV6-5
abundance: -
d_gene: -
j_gene: TRBJ2-4

CDR3nt: TGTGCCAGCAGTCCCTCGGGGGGCGCCGGCTATGGCTACACCTTC
CDR3aa: CASSPSGGAGYGYTF
v_gene: TRBV27
abundance: -
d_gene: -
j_gene: TRBJ1-2

CDR3nt: TGTGCCAGCAGCTTCCTAGCGGGAGGCCTGCCTGACGAGCAGTACTTC
CDR3aa: CASSFLAGGLPDEQYF
v_gene: TRBV5-4
abundance: -
d_gene: TRBD2
j_gene: TRBJ2-7

CDR3nt: TGTGCCAGCAGCTTACGGGGCAGGGGGGTCGACGAGCAGTACTTC
CDR3aa: CASSLRGRGVDEQYF
v_gene: TRBV7-2
abundance: -
d_gene: -
j_gene: TRBJ2-7

CDR3nt: TGTGCCAGCAGCGTTAGCGGGACACCGGACAATGAGCAGTTCTTC
CDR3aa: CASSVSGTPDNEQFF
v_gene: TRBV9
abundance: -
d_gene: TRBD2
j_gene: TRBJ2-1

CDR3nt: TGTGCCAGCAAGGGGAGCTCAGGGGGGACTGAAGCTTTCTTT
CDR3aa: CASKGSSGGTEAFF
v_gene: TRBV6-6
abundance: -
d_gene: TRBD1
j_gene: TRBJ1-1

CDR3nt: TGTGCCAGCTCATCTGAGGGACAGGCGAACACCGGGGAGCTGTTTTTT
CDR3aa: CASSSEGQANTGELFF
v_gene: TRBV18
abundance: -
d_gene: TRBD1
j_gene: TRBJ2-2

CDR3nt: TGTGCCAGCAGCCAAAGGGCAGGGGAGGCTTTCTTT
CDR3aa: CASSQRAGEAFF
v_gene: TRBV3-1/TRBV3-2
abundance: -
d_gene: -
j_gene: TRBJ1-1

CDR3nt: TGTGCCAGCTCACCGGCGGGAGGCCGATACGAGCAGTACTTC
CDR3aa: CASSPAGGRYEQYF
v_gene: TRBV18
abundance: -
d_gene: TRBD2
j_gene: TRBJ2-7

CDR3nt: TGTGCCAGCAGCCAAGATTCCCCAGGTTTGAATGGCTACACCTTC
CDR3aa: CASSQDSPGLNGYTF
v_gene: TRBV4-2
abundance: once
d_gene: -
j_gene: TRBJ1-2

CDR3nt: TGTGCCAGCAGCCACGGGTTTAACTATGGCTACACCTTC
CDR3aa: CASSHGFNYGYTF
v_gene: TRBV7-9
abundance: -
d_gene: -
j_gene: TRBJ1-2

CDR3nt: TGTGCCAGCATCCCTCGTTGGAGGGCTACCACTGAAGCTTTCTTT
CDR3aa: CASIPRWRATTEAFF
v_gene: TRBV21-1
abundance: -
d_gene: -
j_gene: TRBJ1-1

CDR3nt: TGTGCCAGCAGTGGTACAGGGTTGGTTTTGGACACCATATATTTT
CDR3aa: CASSGTGLVLDTIYF
v_gene: TRBV5-8
abundance: -
d_gene: -
j_gene: TRBJ1-3

CDR3nt: TGTGCCACCAGCCCCCGGAGGTCCGAAAAACTGTTTTTT
CDR3aa: CATSPRRSEKLFF
v_gene: TRBV15
abundance: -
d_gene: -
j_gene: TRBJ1-4

CDR3nt: TGCGCCAGCAGCTGGGGGACTAGCGGGGGACTTAGGTCCTACAATGAGCAGTTCTTC
CDR3aa: CASSWGTSGGLRSYNEQFF
v_gene: TRBV5-1
abundance: -
d_gene: TRBD2
j_gene: TRBJ2-1

CDR3nt: TGTGCCAGTAGTAGCCCGACAGGGGAGTCGAACACTGAAGCTTTCTTT
CDR3aa: CASSSPTGESNTEAFF
v_gene: TRBV19
abundance: -
d_gene: TRBD1
j_gene: TRBJ1-1

CDR3nt: TGCGCCAGCAGCTTGGGGCAGGGGGCAAGTGTTGGTGAAAAACTGTTTTTT
CDR3aa: CASSLGQGASVGEKLFF
v_gene: TRBV5-1
abundance: -
d_gene: TRBD1
j_gene: TRBJ1-4

CDR3nt: TGCGCCAGCAGCCAAGAGCTAGCGGGTCCGACCTACGAGCAGTACTTC
CDR3aa: CASSQELAGPTYEQYF
v_gene: TRBV4-3
abundance: -
d_gene: TRBD2
j_gene: TRBJ2-7

CDR3nt: TGTGCCAGCAGCCCCAACGGGGTGAGCACTGAAGCTTTCTTT
CDR3aa: CASSPNGVSTEAFF
v_gene: TRBV16
abundance: -
d_gene: -
j_gene: TRBJ1-1

CDR3nt: TGTGCCAGCTATACAGGGTCGGATCAGCCCCAGCATTTT
CDR3aa: CASYTGSDQPQHF
v_gene: TRBV28
abundance: -
d_gene: -
j_gene: TRBJ1-5